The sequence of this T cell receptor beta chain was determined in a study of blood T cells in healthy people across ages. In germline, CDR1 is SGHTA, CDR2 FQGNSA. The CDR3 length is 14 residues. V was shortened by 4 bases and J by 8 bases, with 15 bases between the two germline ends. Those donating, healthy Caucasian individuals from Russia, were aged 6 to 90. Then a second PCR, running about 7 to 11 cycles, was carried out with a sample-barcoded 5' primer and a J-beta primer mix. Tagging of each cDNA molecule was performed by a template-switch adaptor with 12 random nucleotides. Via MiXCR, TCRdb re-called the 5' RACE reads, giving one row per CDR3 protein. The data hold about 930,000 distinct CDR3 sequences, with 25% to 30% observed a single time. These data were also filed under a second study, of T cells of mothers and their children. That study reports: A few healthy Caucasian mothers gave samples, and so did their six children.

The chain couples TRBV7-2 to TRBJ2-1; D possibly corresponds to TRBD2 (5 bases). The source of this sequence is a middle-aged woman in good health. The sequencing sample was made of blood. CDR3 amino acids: CASSSGLFPDEQFF. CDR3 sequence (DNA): TGTGCCAGCAGCTCCGGACTGTTTCCCGATGAGCAGTTCTTC.